This entry is about one T cell receptor beta chain. Its antigen is currently unknown. Germline V gene data show CDR1 as SGHTA and CDR2 as FQGNSA. CDR3 length: 15 residues. V shed 2 bases and J 0 bases; nucleotides not matched to a gene: 4. The data were obtained in a study of OX40 agonist ivuxolimab in advanced cancers. Overall study findings and caveats: On average, CD8+ T cells had more expanded clones than CD4+. At 0.1 to 3.0 mg/kg, CD4+ and CD8+ blood T cells expanded clonally by week 6. Clonal expansion among partial responders at 0.1-3.0 mg/kg ranked near the lowest.

Sampling of blood occurred at baseline, cycle 4 day 1, and cycle 7 day 1. The assay was immunoSEQ multiplex PCR, and TCRdb's table has in-frame clones only and misses some. The sample carries some 41,000 clones, about 87% recorded once. The chain employs TRBV7-2 and TRBJ2-7; 7 positions match TRBD1. The sample consisted of CD4+ or CD8+ T cells sorted from blood, taken in a trial of the OX40 agonist ivuxolimab. This TCR came from an adult with an advanced solid tumor such as melanoma, head and neck, liver or kidney cancer. The CDR3 protein is CASSLSTGSSYEQYF. CDR3 nucleotides: TGTGCCAGCAGCTTATCGACAGGGTCCTCCTACGAGCAGTACTTC.